This entry lists 28 T cell receptor beta chains sequenced from one sample in a study of blood T cell repertoires in COVID-19 (dated by TCRdb to the early 2020s). The receptor library was made with the immunoSEQ multiplex PCR assay. The table comes from immuneACCESS by way of TCRdb, which keeps in-frame sequences with V and J called. Part of the clones is missing from these tables; in studies checked, under half for an unresolved V gene and the rest for unknown reasons. The sample table lists about 58,000 clones, 85% to 90% of them with a count of one. The ten largest clones take up 7.4% of the sample. The sample was peripheral blood. Every receptor here comes from a human donor with active COVID-19. The donor label of this sample is uncertain.

The V gene is TRBV10-3, the J gene TRBJ2-1; 8 bases align to TRBD1. The CDR3 runs 13 residues. V trimming: 4 bases; J trimming: 9 bases; junction bases outside the gene matches: 5. The germline CDR1 and CDR2 sequences are ENHRY and SYGVKD. The DNA of the CDR3 is TGTGCCATCAGTGGGACGCAGGGGGCTGAGCAGTTCTTC. This encodes CAISGTQGAEQFF.

The chain uses TRBV9 and TRBJ1-4; weak D call: TRBD1 (6 bases). CDR3 length: 15 residues. The ends were cut back, 0 bases at V and 8 bases at J, with 14 bases in the middle. Germline lookup yields CDR1 SGDLS and CDR2 YYNGEE. DNA of the CDR3: TGTGCCAGCAGCGTAGGGCAGGGGCCGAGGGAAAAACTGTTTTTT. Encoded protein: CASSVGQGPREKLFF.

The rearrangement links TRBV7-2 to TRBJ1-1; D is unresolved. Germline lookup yields CDR1 SGHTA and CDR2 FQGNSA. V was pared by 3 bases and J by 1 base, with 6 bases between. This CDR3 spans 13 amino acids. CDR3 region: CASSFSPNTEAFF. The CDR3 region has the DNA TGTGCCAGCAGCTTTAGTCCGAACACTGAAGCTTTCTTT.

In its sample, this clone was seen a few times. The chain couples TRBV28 to TRBJ2-7; TRBD2 is a possible D gene (5 bases). There are 13 residues in the CDR3. V lost 2 bases, J lost 3 bases, and 8 bases lay in between. Germline values: CDR1 MDHEN, CDR2 SYDVKM. The CDR3 reads CASSLGGDYEQYF. CDR3 nucleotides: TGTGCCAGCAGTTTAGGAGGAGACTACGAGCAGTACTTC.

This chain connects TRBV5-1 to TRBJ1-3, with 7 bases identical to TRBD1. This CDR3 has 16 residues. J was trimmed by 0 bases and V by 4 bases; bases with no gene match: 7. Germline V lookup: CDR1 SGHRS, CDR2 YFSETQ. CDR3 in amino acids: CASSTGDSYSGNTIYF. In nucleotides, the CDR3 is TGCGCCAGCAGCACCGGGGACAGTTACTCTGGAAACACCATATATTTT. The full variable domain, with the rest looked up from reference TRBV5-1 and TRBJ1-3, is KAGVTQTPRYLIKTRGQQVTLSCSPISGHRSVSWYQQTPGQGLQFLFEYFSETQRNKGNFPGRFSGRQFSNSRSEMNVSTLELGDSALYLCASSTGDSYSGNTIYFGEGSWLTVV.

The rearrangement links TRBV6-5 to TRBJ2-5; D call uncertain. This CDR3 has 11 residues. The germline gives CDR1 MNHEY, CDR2 SVGAGI. The V and J ends lost 6 bases and 5 bases respectively, with 7 bases between them. CDR3 in amino acids: CASSTRETQYF. CDR3 nucleotide sequence: TGTGCCAGCAGCACACGCGAGACCCAGTACTTC.

This clone appeared a single time. The J gene is TRBJ1-2, the V gene TRBV21-1; the table's D call of TRBD1 was not tested on the DNA. TRBV21-1 counts as a pseudogene. This CDR3 spans 14 amino acids. CDR3 sequence (DNA): TGTGCCATCCCCCAAATGGGGCAGGGCTATGGCTACACCTTC. This codes for CAIPQMGQGYGYTF.

This sequence joins TRBV5-1 and TRBJ2-3; 9 nucleotides agree with TRBD1. Germline loops: CDR1 SGHRS, CDR2 YFSETQ. Trimming at V came to 3 bases and at J to 0 bases, leaving 8 bases not matched to a gene. This CDR3 spans 17 amino acids. The CDR3 protein is CASSSGRGTGSTDTQYF. CDR3 DNA sequence: TGCGCCAGCAGCTCTGGCCGGGGGACAGGGAGCACAGATACGCAGTATTTT.

This clone was seen only once. The gene calls are TRBV11-3 and TRBJ1-5; D may be TRBD1 (5 bases). Germline V gives CDR1 SGHNT, CDR2 YENEEA. The CDR3 sequence is 15 residues long. Between the trimmed V and J ends, which lost 3 bases and 2 bases, there was a span of 11 bases. In DNA form, the CDR3 reads TGTGCCAGCAGCTTGGGGGGTAACGGCAATCAGCCCCAGCATTTT. Translation gives CASSLGGNGNQPQHF.

The chain links TRBV7-8 to TRBJ1-1; D call uncertain. V was clipped by 3 bases and J by 7 bases, with 15 bases between them. Germline CDR1 is SGHVS and CDR2 is FQNEAQ. The CDR3 is made up of 14 amino acids. CDR3 sequence reads: CASSFFTGDIEAFF. The CDR3 bases are TGTGCCAGCAGCTTTTTCACGGGAGACATTGAAGCTTTCTTT.

V usage is TRBV30 and J usage is TRBJ1-6, with 8 positions matching TRBD1. CDR1 GTSNPN and CDR2 SVGIG come from the germline V gene (reference sequence). The CDR3 consists of 14 residues. The V and J ends lost 3 bases and 6 bases, in that order; junction bases with no gene match: 4. The CDR3 nucleotides read TGTGCCTGGAGCACTGACAGGGGTAATTCACCCCTCCACTTT. This gives the protein CAWSTDRGNSPLHF.

The chain carries TRBV12-3 or TRBV12-4 and TRBJ2-7; D not resolved. V lost 3 bases and J lost 4, with 10 bases in between. This CDR3 is built from 13 residues. The CDR3 is CASSFEPRYEQYF. The DNA of the CDR3 is TGTGCCAGCAGTTTTGAGCCGAGATACGAGCAGTACTTC.

The chain employs TRBV7-2 and TRBJ1-2; 7 nucleotides agree with TRBD1. The CDR3 contains 15 residues. V lost 1 base to trimming and J lost 4 bases; unmatched junction nucleotides: 6. Germline V gene sequence: CDR1 SGHTA, CDR2 FQGNSA. The CDR3 loop reads CASSLVVWDSYGYTF. The CDR3 region has the DNA TGTGCCAGCAGCTTAGTGGTGTGGGACAGCTATGGCTACACCTTC.

The chain uses TRBV2 and TRBJ2-2; 7 nucleotides match TRBD1. The V gene's germline CDR1 is SNHLY and CDR2 FYNNEI. There are 11 residues in the CDR3. With V trimmed by 6 bases and J by 14 bases, 6 bases remained unmatched. CDR3 DNA: TGTGCCAGCAGCGAAAGACAGGGTCTGTTTTTT. Encoded protein: CASSERQGLFF.

The CDR3 DNA reads as TGCGCCACCCCTATTCGGGCCTACGAGCAGTACTTC. Translating gives CATPIRAYEQYF. This chain connects TRBV4-1 to TRBJ2-7; D unresolved. The germline CDR1 and CDR2 sequences are MGHRA and YSYEKL. Between the trimmed V and J ends, which lost 10 bases and 2 bases, there was a span of 12 bases. This CDR3 contains 12 residues.

To note about this clone: The junction does not match germline at one end; this may be a read error. This chain joins TRBV5-1 and TRBJ1-5; unclear D gene. This CDR3 contains 15 residues. Germline assignment: CDR1 SGHRS and CDR2 YFSETQ. CDR3 in amino acids: CASRLDGMSNQPQHF. CDR3 in DNA: TGCGCCAGCAGGTTGGACGGGATGAGCAATCAGCCCCAGCATTTT. The full variable domain, completed using reference TRBV5-1 and TRBJ1-5, is KAGVTQTPRYLIKTRGQQVTLSCSPISGHRSVSWYQQTPGQGLQFLFEYFSETQRNKGNFPGRFSGRQFSNSRSEMNVSTLELGDSALYLCASRLDGMSNQPQHFGDGTRLSIL.

The rearrangement joins TRBV6-5 to TRBJ1-1, with D hard to call. The CDR3 runs 14 residues. The germline CDR1 and CDR2 sequences are MNHEY and SVGAGI. V dropped 5 bases and J dropped 7 bases, with 17 bases sitting between them. Here the CDR3 reads CASSRGWGKIEAFF. CDR3 coding DNA: TGTGCCAGCAGTCGCGGGTGGGGAAAGATTGAAGCTTTCTTT.

The rearrangement links TRBV5-1 to TRBJ1-2; D perhaps matches TRBD1 (6 bases). This CDR3 region has 14 residues. The V end lost 0 bases, the J end lost 2 bases, and 8 bases lay between the germline ends. Germline values: CDR1 SGHRS, CDR2 YFSETQ. CDR3 sequence: CASSLDTGNYGYTF. Here the CDR3 DNA reads TGCGCCAGCAGCTTGGATACAGGGAACTATGGCTACACCTTC.

The genes are TRBV6-1 and TRBJ1-1, with TRBD1 matching 7 bases. Germline CDR1 is MNHNS and CDR2 is SASEGT. The CDR3 loop spans 12 amino acids. V lost 2 bases to trimming and J lost 10 bases; unmatched junction nucleotides: 4. CDR3 nucleotides: TGTGCCAGCAGTGAAAGACCAGGGGGAGCTTTCTTT. Amino acids: CASSERPGGAFF.

This chain connects TRBV28 to TRBJ1-6; 8 bases align to TRBD1. Per germline, CDR1 MDHEN and CDR2 SYDVKM. With V trimmed by 5 bases and J by 10 bases, 10 bases remained unmatched. This CDR3 has 15 amino acids. Here the CDR3 reads CASSGQGGGSSPLHF. CDR3 DNA: TGTGCCAGCAGTGGACAGGGCGGCGGGAGCTCACCCCTCCACTTT.

V usage is TRBV19 and J usage is TRBJ1-5; unclear D gene. Trimming cost V 6 bases and J 0 bases, with 12 bases left between them. The germline CDR1 and CDR2 sequences are LNHDA and SQIVND (reference sequence). The CDR3 is made up of 15 amino acids. The CDR3 DNA reads as TGTGCCAGTAGCTCGGTTGGCGGTAGCAATCAGCCCCAGCATTTT. Translation: CASSSVGGSNQPQHF.

V usage is TRBV6-2 or TRBV6-3 and J usage is TRBJ2-2; tentative D call: TRBD2 (5 bases). Trimming removed 4 bases at V and 3 bases at J, with 18 bases between. CDR3 length: 17 residues. Germline V lookup: CDR1 MNHEY, CDR2 SVGEGT. The CDR3 here is CASSFERVNIHTGELFF. As DNA, the CDR3 is TGTGCCAGCAGTTTCGAGAGGGTTAACATTCACACCGGGGAGCTGTTTTTT.

V is TRBV19 and J is TRBJ1-2; TRBD1 is a possible D gene (6 bases). There are 13 residues in the CDR3. Germline-derived CDR1 and CDR2 are LNHDA and SQIVND (reference sequence). Trimming shortened V by 3 bases and J by 5 bases, and 10 bases separated the two germline ends. The CDR3 bases are TGTGCCAGTAGTATCCGGACAGATTATGGCTACACCTTC. It yields the protein CASSIRTDYGYTF.

CDR3 in DNA: TGCGCCAGCAGCTTACAGGGGGCTAAGGATACGCAGTATTTT. Its translation is CASSLQGAKDTQYF. The chain carries TRBV5-1 and TRBJ2-3; the match to TRBD1 covers 9 bases. CDR3 length: 14 amino acids. In germline, CDR1 is SGHRS, CDR2 YFSETQ. With V trimmed by 2 bases and J by 6 bases, 4 bases remained unmatched.

The V gene is TRBV7-2, the J gene TRBJ2-1; 8 bases are shared with TRBD2. V shed 5 bases, J shed 9 bases, and the junction held 6 bases outside the gene matches. The CDR3 is 13 residues long. Germline CDR1 is SGHTA and CDR2 is FQGNSA. CDR3 bases: TGTGCCAGCAGCGCACGGGGGGGGTTTGAGCAGTTCTTC. It yields the protein CASSARGGFEQFF.

In nucleotides, the CDR3 is TGCGCCAGCAGCTTTACTAGCGGGGCCTACAATGAGCAGTTCTTC. Protein sequence: CASSFTSGAYNEQFF. The chain uses TRBV5-1 and TRBJ2-1; TRBD2 agrees at 10 bases. Germline V CDR1 and CDR2: SGHRS, YFSETQ. This CDR3 has 15 amino acids. Trimming at V came to 2 bases and at J to 2 bases, leaving 1 base not matched to a gene.

This chain uses TRBV7-8 with TRBJ1-2; D might be TRBD1 (5 bases). Trimming removed 5 bases from V and 1 base from J, with 11 bases in between. Looked up from germline, CDR1 is SGHVS and CDR2 is FQNEAQ. CDR3 length: 14 residues. The CDR3 region has the DNA TGTGCCAGCAGCCAGACAGAGGATAACTATGGCTACACCTTC. Translation: CASSQTEDNYGYTF.

The chain has TRBV28 and TRBJ2-1; maybe TRBD1 (6 bases). This CDR3 spans 14 amino acids. Trimming took off 6 bases at V and 2 bases at J, with 11 bases between the two ends. Germline assignment: CDR1 MDHEN and CDR2 SYDVKM. The CDR3 DNA follows: TGTGCCAGCAGACAGGGTGGTCCCTACAATGAGCAGTTCTTC. Translating gives CASRQGGPYNEQFF.